The rows below give T cell receptor beta chains drawn from one sample of a study of OX40 agonist ivuxolimab in advanced cancers. Method: immunoSEQ multiplex PCR; TCRdb's copy keeps in-frame clones and lacks some. The repertoire holds under 95,000 clones, with about 88% as singletons. The sequencing used CD4+ or CD8+ T cells sorted from blood, collected in a trial of the OX40 agonist ivuxolimab. These receptors were obtained from an adult with an advanced solid tumor such as melanoma, head and neck, liver or kidney cancer. The conserved cysteine and the conserved F or W are not part of the CDR3 here. Clone size is not always given. Where it is, it says once, few, many or a class for expanded clones.

size: .; J: TRBJ2-1; V: TRBV6-5; length: 14; CDR3: ASSYSNRGPYNEQF
size: .; J: TRBJ2-3; V: TRBV5-4; length: 14; CDR3: ASSLDPSLATDTQY
size: .; J: TRBJ1-1; V: TRBV18; length: 13; CDR3: ASSPPTGPNTEAF
size: .; J: TRBJ2-1; V: TRBV7-2; length: 13; CDR3: ASSLVGTEANEQF
size: few; J: TRBJ2-3; V: TRBV4-1; length: 13; CDR3: ASSRLAGEGDTQY
size: .; J: TRBJ1-6; V: TRBV19; length: 12; CDR3: ASRRDRDHSPLH
size: .; J: TRBJ2-3; V: TRBV5-4; length: 11; CDR3: ASSLGRGDTQY
size: few; J: TRBJ1-5; V: TRBV7-2; length: 13; CDR3: ASSLTSVRNQPQH
size: .; J: TRBJ1-4; V: TRBV19; length: 12; CDR3: ASSVDRVDEKLF
size: .; J: TRBJ2-5; V: TRBV7-9; length: 13; CDR3: ASSLYGTEQETQY